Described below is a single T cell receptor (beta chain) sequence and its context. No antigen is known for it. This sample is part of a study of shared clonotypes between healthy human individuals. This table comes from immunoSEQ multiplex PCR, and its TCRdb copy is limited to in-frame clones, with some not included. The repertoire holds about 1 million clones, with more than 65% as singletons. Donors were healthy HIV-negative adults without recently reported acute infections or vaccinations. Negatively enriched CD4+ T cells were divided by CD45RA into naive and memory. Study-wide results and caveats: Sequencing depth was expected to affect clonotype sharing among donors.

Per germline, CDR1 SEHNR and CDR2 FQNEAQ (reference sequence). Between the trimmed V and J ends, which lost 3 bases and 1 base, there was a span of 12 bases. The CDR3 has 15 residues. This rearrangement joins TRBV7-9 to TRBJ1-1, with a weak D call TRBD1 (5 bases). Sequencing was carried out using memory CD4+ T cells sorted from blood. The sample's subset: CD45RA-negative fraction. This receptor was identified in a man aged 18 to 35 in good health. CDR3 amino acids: CASSFSGTRNTEAFF. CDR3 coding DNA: TGTGCCAGCAGCTTTTCCGGGACGAGGAACACTGAAGCTTTCTTT.